The 20 T cell receptor beta chains given below trace back to one sample, sequenced in a study of cytomegalovirus exposure and HLA in healthy donors. Clones were sequenced by immunoSEQ multiplex PCR, and TCRdb holds only the in-frame ones, with some missing. The repertoire holds 150,000 to 200,000 clones, with around four fifths as singletons. Source material: PBMCs. The source of these receptors is a man aged 30 to 45 in good health and CMV-seropositive.

Only one count was recorded for this clone. DNA for the CDR3: TGCGCCAGCAGCTTGGCCGGGGGGCATCAGCCCCAGCATTTT. Translated, it gives CASSLAGGHQPQHF. The chain employs TRBV5-1 and TRBJ1-5; TRBD1 might be the D (6 bases). The CDR3 has 14 residues. From germline, CDR1 is SGHRS and CDR2 YFSETQ. The V gene lost 0 bases and the J gene lost 5 bases, with 9 bases spanning the gap. The entire variable domain, with the rest obtained from reference TRBV5-1 and TRBJ1-5, is as follows: KAGVTQTPRYLIKTRGQQVTLSCSPISGHRSVSWYQQTPGQGLQFLFEYFSETQRNKGNFPGRFSGRQFSNSRSEMNVSTLELGDSALYLCASSLAGGHQPQHFGDGTRLSIL.

The rearrangement joins TRBV27 to TRBJ2-3; tentative D call: TRBD1 (5 bases). V was shortened by 2 bases and J by 4 bases, with 16 bases between the two germline ends. Germline V gene lookup returns CDR1 MNHEY and CDR2 SMNVEV (reference sequence). The CDR3 contains 16 residues. The CDR3 coding sequence is TGTGCCAGCAGTTTAAAGACTCCCAGGGTTGCAGATACGCAGTATTTT. Residues: CASSLKTPRVADTQYF.

V usage is TRBV5-6 and J usage is TRBJ1-2; 9 bases fit TRBD1. The CDR3 extends over 15 amino acids. The V segment lost 4 bases and the J segment 4 bases; nucleotides outside the gene matches: 8. CDR1 is SGHDT and CDR2 is YYEEEE in the germline V gene. CDR3: CASSPRDRDVYGYTF. DNA for the CDR3: TGTGCCAGCAGCCCGCGGGACAGGGATGTCTATGGCTACACCTTC.

The chain carries TRBV7-8 and TRBJ2-4; 9 positions match TRBD2. The CDR3 totals 15 residues. Germline CDR1 SGHVS, CDR2 FQNEAQ. J lost 9 bases, V lost 4 bases, and 10 bases had no gene match. In nucleotides, the CDR3 is TGTGCCAGCAGCTCTAACCCTAGCGGGGAGGGCATTCAGTACTTC. This encodes CASSSNPSGEGIQYF.

The chain has TRBV9 and TRBJ2-5; weak D call: TRBD2 (5 bases). The ends were cut back, 3 bases at V and 4 bases at J, with 7 bases in the middle. This CDR3 has 12 amino acids. Germline CDR1 SGDLS, CDR2 YYNGEE. This CDR3 reads CASSARGETQYF. CDR3 DNA sequence: TGTGCCAGCAGCGCCCGGGGAGAGACCCAGTACTTC. The variable domain in full, completed from reference TRBV9 and TRBJ2-5, reads DSGVTQTPKHLITATGQRVTLRCSPRSGDLSVYWYQQSLDQGLQFLIQYYNGEERAKGNILERFSAQQFPDLHSELNLSSLELGDSALYFCASSARGETQYFGPGTRLLVL.

V gene TRBV7-2 combines with J gene TRBJ1-3; weak D call: TRBD1 (5 bases). Trimming removed 1 base from V and 5 bases from J, with 15 bases in between. The V gene's germline CDR1 is SGHTA and CDR2 FQGNSA. The CDR3 is 16 amino acids. As DNA, the CDR3 is TGTGCCAGCAGCTTAGTTTGGTGGGGGAGGCGAAACACCATATATTTT. Translating it yields CASSLVWWGRRNTIYF. The full variable domain, in which reference TRBV7-2 and TRBJ1-3 provide the parts outside the CDR3, is GAGVSQSPSNKVTEKGKDVELRCDPISGHTALYWYRQSLGQGLEFLIYFQGNSAPDKSGLPSDRFSAERTGGSVSTLTIQRTQQEDSAVYLCASSLVWWGRRNTIYFGEGSWLTVV.

J is TRBJ2-5 and V is TRBV9; 9 bases are shared with TRBD2. CDR3 length equals 17 residues. With V trimmed by 0 bases and J by 2 bases, 8 bases remained unmatched. CDR1 is SGDLS, CDR2 YYNGEE, per germline. CDR3 sequence: CASSVVANSGGQETQYF. The CDR3, as DNA: TGTGCCAGCAGCGTAGTGGCGAATAGCGGGGGACAAGAGACCCAGTACTTC.

This clone was found a few times. This chain uses TRBV7-2 with TRBJ2-3; TRBD1 aligns across 8 bases. Trimming cost V 6 bases and J 5 bases; bases outside gene matches: 7. Germline V gene sequence: CDR1 SGHTA, CDR2 FQGNSA. The CDR3 length is 14 residues. CDR3 sequence: CASRDGQGLDTQYF. CDR3 DNA: TGTGCCAGCAGAGACGGACAGGGCCTAGATACGCAGTATTTT.

The chain combines TRBV29-1 with TRBJ2-5, with TRBD1 matching 8 bases. V shed 5 bases, J shed 4 bases, and the junction held 6 bases outside the gene matches. Germline CDR1 and CDR2: SQVTM and ANQGSEA. The CDR3 is made up of 13 amino acids. CDR3 sequence (DNA): TGCAGCGTTAGACCAGGGGGCAGAGAGACCCAGTACTTC. Translation gives CSVRPGGRETQYF.

In regard to this clone: The same CDR3 can be traced to other DNA sequences in this sample. The chain recombines TRBV7-2 with TRBJ2-5, with 11 bases aligning to TRBD2. Trimming took 2 bases from V and 5 from J; bases not matched to a gene: 4. CDR3 length: 15 amino acids. Germline-derived CDR1 and CDR2 are SGHTA and FQGNSA. The CDR3 sequence: CASSLLAGGWETQYF. The CDR3 DNA sequence: TGTGCCAGCAGCTTACTAGCGGGGGGATGGGAGACCCAGTACTTC. Full variable domain (outside the CDR3, taken from reference TRBV7-2 and TRBJ2-5): GAGVSQSPSNKVTEKGKDVELRCDPISGHTALYWYRQSLGQGLEFLIYFQGNSAPDKSGLPSDRFSAERTGGSVSTLTIQRTQQEDSAVYLCASSLLAGGWETQYFGPGTRLLVL.

V is TRBV4-2 and J is TRBJ1-6, with TRBD1 matching over 7 bases. Unmatched junction bases numbered 6, after V lost 4 bases and J lost 6 bases. The CDR3 contains 15 residues. Germline CDR1 reads LGHNA; CDR2 reads YNFKEQ. CDR3 protein: CASSLGGQPNSPLHF. The CDR3 nucleotides are TGTGCCAGCAGCCTTGGGGGACAGCCTAATTCACCCCTCCACTTT.

J is TRBJ1-1 and V is TRBV5-1; D perhaps matches TRBD1 (6 bases). The length of the CDR3 is 12 residues. Germline V lookup: CDR1 SGHRS, CDR2 YFSETQ. The V gene lost 5 bases and the J gene lost 5 bases, with 10 bases spanning the gap. The DNA of the CDR3 is TGCGCCAGCAGTGGGGGCTGGACTGAAGCTTTCTTT. Its protein product is CASSGGWTEAFF. Full variable domain (outside the CDR3, taken from reference TRBV5-1 and TRBJ1-1): KAGVTQTPRYLIKTRGQQVTLSCSPISGHRSVSWYQQTPGQGLQFLFEYFSETQRNKGNFPGRFSGRQFSNSRSEMNVSTLELGDSALYLCASSGGWTEAFFGQGTRLTVV.

This clone has a single count. The sample contains more than one DNA sequence encoding this CDR3. The gene calls are TRBV9 and TRBJ2-7; D remains ambiguous. The V end was cut by 0 bases, the J end by 3 bases, with 10 bases between. CDR1 SGDLS and CDR2 YYNGEE come from the germline V gene. The CDR3 loop spans 14 amino acids. The CDR3 DNA reads as TGTGCCAGCAGCGTAGGCGGCTCCAACTACGAGCAGTACTTC. Translating it yields CASSVGGSNYEQYF.

The genes are TRBV5-4 and TRBJ2-3; 8 nucleotides match TRBD2. Trimming removed 6 bases from V and 0 bases from J; junction bases left unmatched: 9. This CDR3 comprises 16 residues. In germline, CDR1 is SGHNT, CDR2 YYREEE (reference sequence). The CDR3 DNA reads TGTGCCAGCACCGTAAGGGGCGGGGGGAGCACAGATACGCAGTATTTT. Encoded protein: CASTVRGGGSTDTQYF.

The chain recombines TRBV9 with TRBJ1-2, with D tentatively TRBD1 (5 bases). Germline CDR1 is SGDLS and CDR2 is YYNGEE. Trimming cost V 0 bases and J 8 bases, with 20 bases left between them. The CDR3 totals 16 residues. CDR3 residues: CASSVDLDFRVIGYTF. As DNA, the CDR3 is TGTGCCAGCAGCGTAGACCTAGATTTCAGGGTGATAGGCTACACCTTC.

Ten or more counts support this clone. This rearrangement joins TRBV5-4 to TRBJ1-6, with D maybe TRBD1 (6 bases). V lost 1 base and J 6 bases, leaving 26 bases between the germline ends. The CDR3 spans 20 residues. Germline V gene data show CDR1 as SGHNT and CDR2 as YYREEE (reference sequence). This chain's CDR3 is CASSLYPLGQGNYGNSPLHF. The DNA of the CDR3 is TGTGCCAGCAGCTTGTATCCCTTAGGGCAGGGGAATTATGGTAATTCACCCCTCCACTTT.

This CDR3 reads CASSLTTGVTYGYTF. The CDR3 DNA is TGTGCCAGCAGCTTGACCACAGGGGTCACCTATGGCTACACCTTC. The chain employs TRBV11-2 and TRBJ1-2; 7 bases align to TRBD1. With 3 bases clipped from V and 4 bases from J, the junction kept 8 bases outside the gene matches. CDR3 length equals 15 residues. Germline CDR1 reads SGHAT; CDR2 reads FQNNGV. Full variable domain (remainder filled in from reference TRBV11-2 and TRBJ1-2): EAGVAQSPRYKIIEKRQSVAFWCNPISGHATLYWYQQILGQGPKLLIQFQNNGVVDDSQLPKDRFSAERLKGVDSTLKIQPAKLEDSAVYLCASSLTTGVTYGYTFGSGTRLTVV.

The chain combines TRBV7-9 with TRBJ1-1; D is uncertain. CDR3 length equals 13 residues. The ends were cut back, 0 bases at V and 4 bases at J, with 6 bases in the middle. Germline V lookup: CDR1 SEHNR, CDR2 FQNEAQ (reference sequence). The CDR3 bases are TGTGCCAGCAGCTTAGCGGAGGGCACTGAAGCTTTCTTT. This translates into CASSLAEGTEAFF.

The gene calls are TRBV7-2 and TRBJ2-5, with 11 bases that match TRBD1. This CDR3 contains 15 residues. Germline CDR1 reads SGHTA; CDR2 reads FQGNSA. V lost 5 bases and J lost 5; bases outside the gene matches: 7. The CDR3 protein is CASSASGTGGETQYF. The CDR3 DNA sequence: TGTGCCAGCAGCGCATCCGGGACAGGGGGGGAGACCCAGTACTTC.

The chain combines TRBV7-9 with TRBJ2-7; tentative D call: TRBD2 (6 bases). CDR1 is SEHNR and CDR2 is FQNEAQ in the germline V gene (reference sequence). V was cut by 4 bases and J by 2 bases, with 18 bases left in between. The CDR3 totals 16 residues. This chain's CDR3 is CASSSLDTGGTYEQYF. Here the CDR3 DNA reads TGTGCCAGCAGCTCACTAGACACCGGCGGGACCTACGAGCAGTACTTC.